The source of this T cell receptor (beta chain) is a study of PD-1 blockade in classical Hodgkin lymphoma. Study in general: Intravenous infusions of nivolumab 3 mg/kg reached patients every 2 weeks.

Study observations and caveats: CD4+ TCR diversity, unlike CD8+, climbed significantly by C4D1. Excluded were patients who started nivolumab under 1 year after ASCT, a group that had lower diversity.

The CDR3 covers 15 residues. V lost 7 bases and J lost 4, with 16 bases in between. CDR1 and CDR2 from the germline V gene are WSHSY and SAAADI. Each patient's relapse followed autologous stem cell transplantation, and brentuximab vedotin exposure varied. The study purified CD4+ T cells from thawed PBMCs using magnetic negative selection. Complete response, partial response or progressive disease constituted the best response categories observed. Sequencing was performed with immunoSEQ multiplex PCR; in TCRdb, only in-frame clones are kept and a portion is missing. In the table there are around 31,000 clones, 65% to 90% of which are singletons. In the case of this clone: Its antigen is currently unknown.

This rearrangement joins TRBV10-2 to TRBJ1-4; no clear D gene. The clonotype comes from a human donor with classical Hodgkin lymphoma. The sequenced sample was CD4+ T cells from blood, obtained at baseline. As DNA, the CDR3 is TGCGCCAGCAAAAGCACCCAGGCTATTAATGAAAAACTGTTTTTT. This gives the protein CASKSTQAINEKLFF.